This TCR beta chain was found in a study of quantifying T cell responses using KT2 cells. The overall study: RNA was reverse transcribed with TCR alpha and beta constant-region primers.

Each cDNA got a UMI-containing oligo ligated at its 3' end. An equimolar mix of RC1.1 and RC1.2 primed the beta chain across TRBC1 and TRBC2. Via MiXCR, TCRdb re-called the UMI-ligation and nested PCR reads, giving one row per CDR3 protein. Of around 44,000 distinct CDR3 sequences listed, 17% are singletons. This clonotype was found a few times. CDR3 length: 17 amino acids. J lost 4 bases, V lost 3 bases, and 11 bases had no gene match. Germline V gene sequence: CDR1 LNHDA, CDR2 SQIVND (reference sequence). The sample is PBMC spiked with counted cells of clone KT2. A range of KT2-to-PBMC ratios was made using fixed PBMC numbers.

The rearrangement links TRBV19 to TRBJ2-1; 8 nucleotides line up with TRBD2. The specimen was PBMCs spiked with cells of the T cell clone KT2. This receptor was identified in a human donor. The CDR3 loop reads CASSIGPASGFYNEQFF. For the CDR3, the DNA is TGTGCCAGTAGTATTGGGCCGGCTAGCGGGTTTTACAATGAGCAGTTCTTC.